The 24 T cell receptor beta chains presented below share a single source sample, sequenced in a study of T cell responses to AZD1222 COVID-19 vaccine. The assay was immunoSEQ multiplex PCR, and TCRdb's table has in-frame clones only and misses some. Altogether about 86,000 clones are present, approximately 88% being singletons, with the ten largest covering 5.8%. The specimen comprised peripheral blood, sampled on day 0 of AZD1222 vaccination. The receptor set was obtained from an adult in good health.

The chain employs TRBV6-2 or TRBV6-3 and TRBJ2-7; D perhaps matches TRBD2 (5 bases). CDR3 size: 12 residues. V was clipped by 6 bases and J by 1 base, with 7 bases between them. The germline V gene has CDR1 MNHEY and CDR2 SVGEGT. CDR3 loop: CASSRDSYEQYF. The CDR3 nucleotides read TGTGCCAGCAGCCGGGATTCCTACGAGCAGTACTTC.

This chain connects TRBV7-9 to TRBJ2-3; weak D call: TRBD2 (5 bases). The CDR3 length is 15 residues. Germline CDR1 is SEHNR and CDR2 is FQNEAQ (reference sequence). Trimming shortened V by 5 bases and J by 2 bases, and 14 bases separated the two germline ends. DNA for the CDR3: TGTGCCAGCAGCCCTAAGGACTGGTTCACAGATACGCAGTATTTT. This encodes CASSPKDWFTDTQYF.

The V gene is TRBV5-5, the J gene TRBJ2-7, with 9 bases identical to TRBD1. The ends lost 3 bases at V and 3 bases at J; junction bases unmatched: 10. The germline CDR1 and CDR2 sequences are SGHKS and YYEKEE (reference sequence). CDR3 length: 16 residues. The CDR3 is CASSSGRLTGGYEQYF. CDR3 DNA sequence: TGTGCCAGCAGCTCAGGAAGATTGACAGGGGGCTACGAGCAGTACTTC. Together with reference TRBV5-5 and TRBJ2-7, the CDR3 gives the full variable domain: DAGVTQSPTHLIKTRGQQVTLRCSPISGHKSVSWYQQVLGQGPQFIFQYYEKEERGRGNFPDRFSARQFPNYSSELNVNALLLGDSALYLCASSSGRLTGGYEQYFGPGTRLTVT.

The CDR3 DNA reads as TGTGCCAGCTCACCCCTTCAGGACCCGAACACTGAAGCTTTCTTT. Encoded protein: CASSPLQDPNTEAFF. The gene calls are TRBV18 and TRBJ1-1, with D unclear. In germline, CDR1 is KGHSH, CDR2 LQKENI. Trimming shortened V by 3 bases and J by 1 base, and 12 bases separated the two germline ends. The CDR3 has 15 residues. The whole variable domain, filled in from reference TRBV18 and TRBJ1-1, reads NAGVMQNPRHLVRRRGQEARLRCSPMKGHSHVYWYRQLPEEGLKFMVYLQKENIIDESGMPKERFSAEFPKEGPSILRIQQVVRGDSAAYFCASSPLQDPNTEAFFGQGTRLTVV.

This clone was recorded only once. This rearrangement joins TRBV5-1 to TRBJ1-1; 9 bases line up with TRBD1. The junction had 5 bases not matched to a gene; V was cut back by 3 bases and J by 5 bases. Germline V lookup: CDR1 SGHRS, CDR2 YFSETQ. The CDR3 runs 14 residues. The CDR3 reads CASSWTGALTEAFF. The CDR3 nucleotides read TGCGCCAGCAGCTGGACAGGGGCGCTGACTGAAGCTTTCTTT.

CDR3 residues: CASSVATGGWTGELFF. DNA of the CDR3: TGTGCCAGCAGCGTAGCGACAGGGGGCTGGACCGGGGAGCTGTTTTTT. The V and J genes are TRBV9 and TRBJ2-2; 10 bases map to TRBD1. The length of the CDR3 is 16 residues. Germline V gene sequence: CDR1 SGDLS, CDR2 YYNGEE. V was clipped by 0 bases and J by 5 bases; unmatched bases: 4.

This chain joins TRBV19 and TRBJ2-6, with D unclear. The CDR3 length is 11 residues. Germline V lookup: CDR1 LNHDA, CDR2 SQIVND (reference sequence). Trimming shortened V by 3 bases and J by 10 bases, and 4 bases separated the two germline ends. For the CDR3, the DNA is TGTGCCAGTAGTATCCTTAACGTCCTGACTTTC. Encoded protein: CASSILNVLTF.

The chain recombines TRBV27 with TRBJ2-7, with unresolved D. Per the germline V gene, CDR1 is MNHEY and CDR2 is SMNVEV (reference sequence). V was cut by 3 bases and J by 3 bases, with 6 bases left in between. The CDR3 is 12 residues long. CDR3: CASSFLGYEQYF. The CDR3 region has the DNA TGTGCCAGCAGTTTCTTGGGCTACGAGCAGTACTTC.

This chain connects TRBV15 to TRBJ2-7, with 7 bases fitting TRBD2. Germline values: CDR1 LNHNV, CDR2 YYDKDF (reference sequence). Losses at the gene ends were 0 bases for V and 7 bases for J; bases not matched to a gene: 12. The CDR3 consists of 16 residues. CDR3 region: CATSRDGSSGSWEQYF. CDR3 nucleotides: TGTGCCACCAGCAGAGATGGTTCTAGCGGAAGTTGGGAGCAGTACTTC.

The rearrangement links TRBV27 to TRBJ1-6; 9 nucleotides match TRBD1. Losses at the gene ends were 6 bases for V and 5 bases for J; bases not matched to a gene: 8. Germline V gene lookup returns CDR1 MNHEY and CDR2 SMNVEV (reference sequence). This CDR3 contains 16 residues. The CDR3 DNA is TGTGCCAGCAGAAGCCAACAGGGGGCAGATAATTCACCCCTCCACTTT. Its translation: CASRSQQGADNSPLHF.

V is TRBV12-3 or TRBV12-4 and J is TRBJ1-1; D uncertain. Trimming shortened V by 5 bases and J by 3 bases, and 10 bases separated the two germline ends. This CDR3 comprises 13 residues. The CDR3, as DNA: TGTGCCAGCAGTCTTACAGAAGACACTGAAGCTTTCTTT. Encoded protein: CASSLTEDTEAFF.

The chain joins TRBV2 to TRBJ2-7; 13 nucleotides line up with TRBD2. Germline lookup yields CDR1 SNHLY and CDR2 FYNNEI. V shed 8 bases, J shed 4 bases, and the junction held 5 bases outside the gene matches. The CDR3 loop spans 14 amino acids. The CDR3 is CASLGLAGVYEQYF. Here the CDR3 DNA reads TGTGCCAGCCTAGGACTAGCGGGAGTATACGAGCAGTACTTC.

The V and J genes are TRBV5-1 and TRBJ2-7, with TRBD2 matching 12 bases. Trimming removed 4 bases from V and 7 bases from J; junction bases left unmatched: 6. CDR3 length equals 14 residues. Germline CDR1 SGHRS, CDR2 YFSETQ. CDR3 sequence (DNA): TGCGCCAGCAGCGTCCAGACTAGCGGGAGTGAGCAGTACTTC. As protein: CASSVQTSGSEQYF. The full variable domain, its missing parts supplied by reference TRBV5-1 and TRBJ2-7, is KAGVTQTPRYLIKTRGQQVTLSCSPISGHRSVSWYQQTPGQGLQFLFEYFSETQRNKGNFPGRFSGRQFSNSRSEMNVSTLELGDSALYLCASSVQTSGSEQYFGPGTRLTVT.

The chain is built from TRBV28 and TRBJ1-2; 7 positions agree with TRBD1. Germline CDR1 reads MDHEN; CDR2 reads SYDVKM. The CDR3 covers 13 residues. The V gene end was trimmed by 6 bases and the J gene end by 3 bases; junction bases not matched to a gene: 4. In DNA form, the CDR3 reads TGTGCCAGCAGGACCGGGACAGACTATGGCTACACCTTC. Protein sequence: CASRTGTDYGYTF.

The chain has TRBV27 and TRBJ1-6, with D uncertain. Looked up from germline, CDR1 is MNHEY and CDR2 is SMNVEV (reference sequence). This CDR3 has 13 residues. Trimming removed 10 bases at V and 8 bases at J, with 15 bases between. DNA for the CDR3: TGTGCCACCGCCAGCAGGACCTATTCACCCCTCCACTTT. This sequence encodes CATASRTYSPLHF.

This chain's CDR3 is CASSLGPHLAESYNEQFF. The CDR3 bases are TGTGCCAGCAGCTTAGGACCACATTTAGCGGAGTCCTACAATGAGCAGTTCTTC. The genes are TRBV7-8 and TRBJ2-1; TRBD2 is a possible D gene (6 bases). The CDR3 spans 18 residues. V was trimmed by 1 base and J by 1 base, leaving 17 bases between them. From germline, CDR1 is SGHVS and CDR2 FQNEAQ.

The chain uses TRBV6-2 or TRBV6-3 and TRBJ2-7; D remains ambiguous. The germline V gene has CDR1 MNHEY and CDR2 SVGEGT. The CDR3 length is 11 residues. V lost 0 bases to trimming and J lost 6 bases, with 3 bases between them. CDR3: CASSYSTEQYF. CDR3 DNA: TGTGCCAGCAGTTACTCTACCGAGCAGTACTTC.

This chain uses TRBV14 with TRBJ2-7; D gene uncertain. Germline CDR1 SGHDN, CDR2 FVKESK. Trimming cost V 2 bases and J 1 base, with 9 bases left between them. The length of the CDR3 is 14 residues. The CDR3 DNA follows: TGTGCCAGCAGCCAAAGGGCAGGATCCTACGAGCAGTACTTC. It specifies CASSQRAGSYEQYF.

The CDR3 is CASSSFDRVVYEQYF. The CDR3 DNA is TGTGCCAGCAGCTCATTCGATAGGGTGGTGTACGAGCAGTACTTC. The rearrangement joins TRBV5-6 to TRBJ2-7; D gene ambiguous. Looked up from germline, CDR1 is SGHDT and CDR2 is YYEEEE. The CDR3 runs to 15 residues. The V end lost 3 bases, the J end lost 4 bases, and 17 bases lay between the germline ends.

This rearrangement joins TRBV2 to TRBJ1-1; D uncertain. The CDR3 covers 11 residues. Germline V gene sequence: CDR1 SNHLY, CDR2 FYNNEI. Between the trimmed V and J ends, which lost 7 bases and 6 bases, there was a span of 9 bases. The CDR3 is CASTRSAEAFF. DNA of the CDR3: TGTGCCAGCACCAGATCCGCTGAAGCTTTCTTT.

The CDR3 sequence: CASSQESSGRVASPDTQYF. The CDR3 region has the DNA TGCGCCAGCAGCCAAGAATCTAGCGGGAGAGTCGCCTCCCCAGATACGCAGTATTTT. V is TRBV4-3 and J is TRBJ2-3; the match to TRBD2 covers 10 bases. The germline CDR1 and CDR2 sequences are LGHNA and YSLEER. Losses at the gene ends were 0 bases for V and 4 bases for J; bases not matched to a gene: 13. CDR3 length equals 19 residues.

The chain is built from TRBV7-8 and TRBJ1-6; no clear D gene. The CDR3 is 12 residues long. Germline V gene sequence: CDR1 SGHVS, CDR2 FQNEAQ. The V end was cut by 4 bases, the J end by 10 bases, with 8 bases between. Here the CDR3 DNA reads TGTGCCAGCAGCTCGGTCCCCTCACCCCTCCACTTT. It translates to CASSSVPSPLHF.

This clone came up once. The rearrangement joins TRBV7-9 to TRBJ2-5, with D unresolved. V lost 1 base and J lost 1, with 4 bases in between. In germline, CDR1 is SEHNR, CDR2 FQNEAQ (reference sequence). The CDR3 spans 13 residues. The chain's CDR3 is CASSLVSQETQYF. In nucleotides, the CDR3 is TGTGCCAGCAGCTTAGTCTCCCAAGAGACCCAGTACTTC.

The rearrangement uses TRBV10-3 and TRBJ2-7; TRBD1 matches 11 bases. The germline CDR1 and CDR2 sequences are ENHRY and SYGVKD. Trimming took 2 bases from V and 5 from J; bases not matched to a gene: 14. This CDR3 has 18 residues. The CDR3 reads CAISEIPGQGGRKNEQYF. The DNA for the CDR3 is TGTGCCATCAGTGAGATTCCGGGACAGGGGGGCCGTAAGAACGAGCAGTACTTC.